One T cell receptor (beta chain) is described in this entry. Antigen unknown. The sample originates from a study of T cell responses to AZD1222 COVID-19 vaccine. Study results and caveats: Females made up more of the donors, who were largely white British, and clonal diversity may have come out too low. Per reports, nearly half of all spike-specific TCRs target regions that are unmutated in variants. Breadth and depth of Spike-specific TCRs rose after two AZD1222 doses. At baseline, seropositivity was found in only 5 to 7 AZD1222 recipients.

Germline assignment: CDR1 SGHRS and CDR2 YFSETQ. V shed 3 bases, J shed 2 bases, and the junction held 3 bases outside the gene matches. The CDR3 has 14 amino acids. Profiled with immunoSEQ multiplex PCR; TCRdb holds only in-frame clones, not every one. The repertoire consists of roughly 170,000 clones, with 94% occurring once and the leading ten covering 1.6%. Sequenced here: peripheral blood, sampled 28 days after the second AZD1222 dose. This chain joins TRBV5-1 and TRBJ2-5; 8 bases map to TRBD1. The clonotype was recovered from an adult who received the AZD1222 COVID-19 vaccine. In DNA form, the CDR3 reads TGCGCCAGCAGCTCGGACAGGGCACAAGAGACCCAGTACTTC. It yields the protein CASSSDRAQETQYF. The whole variable domain, remainder taken from reference TRBV5-1 and TRBJ2-5, is KAGVTQTPRYLIKTRGQQVTLSCSPISGHRSVSWYQQTPGQGLQFLFEYFSETQRNKGNFPGRFSGRQFSNSRSEMNVSTLELGDSALYLCASSSDRAQETQYFGPGTRLLVL.